This T cell receptor (beta chain) stems from a study of blood T cell repertoires in COVID-19. On the study more broadly: Acute and convalescent COVID-19 specimens originated in the United States, Italy and Spain. From T cells, B-cell-depleted T cells, or PBMCs came the material, which was cDNA or gDNA.

Original methodology: The assay estimated nucleated cells by amplifying reference gene primers. This table comes from immunoSEQ multiplex PCR, and its TCRdb copy is limited to in-frame clones, with some not included. The V and J calls and the clone size are those of that table, but D and trimming were determined from the DNA. There are tens of thousands of clones in the sample; just under 85% occur only once, and 28% lies in the top ten. This clone was observed once. V gave up 4 bases and J gave up 1 base, with 17 bases separating them. Germline V gives CDR1 LNHDA, CDR2 SQIVND (reference sequence). This CDR3 has 16 amino acids.

The sequenced sample consisted of peripheral blood. This clonotype originated in a man in his 70s with acute or convalescent COVID-19. The V call is TRBV19, the J call TRBJ2-7; tentative D call: TRBD2 (5 bases). This CDR3 reads CASSKGPAEYSYEQYF. The CDR3 region has the DNA TGTGCCAGTAGTAAAGGCCCAGCGGAATATTCCTACGAGCAGTACTTC.